This T cell receptor beta chain was sequenced during a study of CD8+ T cells in alopecia areata. Study-wide points: Lesional scalp, notably in alopecia totalis/universalis, had clonality above that of normal scalp.

Details on this clone: Its antigen is unidentified.

Sequencing used cDNA as its template, made by extracting RNA and reverse transcribing it. Libraries were prepared by immunoSEQ multiplex PCR; TCRdb keeps only in-frame clonotypes and omits some of them. The sample records roughly 150,000 clones, roughly 60% being singletons. The CDR3 is made up of 14 amino acids. After removal of 6 bases from V and 3 bases from J, the junction contained 3 bases not matched to a gene. Germline V gene data show CDR1 as KGHSH and CDR2 as LQKENI. V is TRBV18 and J is TRBJ1-1, with 11 bases matching TRBD1. This TCR was sampled from a human donor in good health. Sample: CD4+ T cells sorted from blood. The DNA for the CDR3 is TGTGCCAGCTCGCGGGACAGGGGGGACACTGAAGCTTTCTTT. Its translation is CASSRDRGDTEAFF. Together with reference TRBV18 and TRBJ1-1, the CDR3 gives the full variable domain: NAGVMQNPRHLVRRRGQEARLRCSPMKGHSHVYWYRQLPEEGLKFMVYLQKENIIDESGMPKERFSAEFPKEGPSILRIQQVVRGDSAAYFCASSRDRGDTEAFFGQGTRLTVV.